The sequence of this T cell receptor (beta chain) was determined in a study of shared clonotypes between healthy human individuals. Here immunoSEQ multiplex PCR was the method, and the copy in TCRdb shows in-frame clones only, minus some. The sample records over 1.5 million clones, around 98% being singletons. V dropped 0 bases and J dropped 0 bases, with 12 bases sitting between them. CDR1 is WSHSY, CDR2 SAAADI, per germline. The CDR3 sequence is 17 residues long. Input material: naive CD4+ T cells sorted from blood. Subset: CD45RA+ positively selected. The receptor was isolated from a man aged 30 to 39 in good health. V gene TRBV10-2 combines with J gene TRBJ2-1, with no clear D. This chain's CDR3 is CASSESGPTSSYNEQFF. The DNA for the CDR3 is TGCGCCAGCAGTGAGTCGGGCCCAACCAGCTCCTACAATGAGCAGTTCTTC.